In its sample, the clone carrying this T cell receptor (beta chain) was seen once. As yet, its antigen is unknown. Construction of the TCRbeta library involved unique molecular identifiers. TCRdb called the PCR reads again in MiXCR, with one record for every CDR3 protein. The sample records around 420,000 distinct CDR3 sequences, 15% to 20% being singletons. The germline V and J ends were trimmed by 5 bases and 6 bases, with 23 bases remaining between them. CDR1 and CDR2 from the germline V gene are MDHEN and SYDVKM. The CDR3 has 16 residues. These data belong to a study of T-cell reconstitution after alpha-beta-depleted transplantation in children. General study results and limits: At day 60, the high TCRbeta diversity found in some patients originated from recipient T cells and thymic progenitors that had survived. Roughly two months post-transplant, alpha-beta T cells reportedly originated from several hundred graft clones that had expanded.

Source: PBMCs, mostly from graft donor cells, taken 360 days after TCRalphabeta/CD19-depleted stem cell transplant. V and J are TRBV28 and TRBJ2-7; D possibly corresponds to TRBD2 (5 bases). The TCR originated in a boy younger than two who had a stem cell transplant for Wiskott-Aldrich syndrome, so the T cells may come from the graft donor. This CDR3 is CASSRLLPLLSGEQYF. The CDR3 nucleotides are TGTGCCAGCAGTCGTCTTCTTCCGCTCCTGAGCGGCGAGCAGTACTTC.